The 19 T cell receptor beta chains presented below share a single source sample, sequenced in a study of cytotoxic CD8 clonotypes in ibrutinib-treated CLL. The method was immunoSEQ multiplex PCR; TCRdb's version includes in-frame clones alone and lacks a portion of them. The sample shows under 300,000 clones, 76% of them seen only once. The sequencing used PBMCs, collected at disease progression, from a patient treated with ibrutinib. All receptors derive from a human donor with chronic lymphocytic leukemia.

This clone was counted only a few times. This sequence joins TRBV5-1 and TRBJ2-2, with TRBD2 identical over 9 bases. CDR1 is SGHRS, CDR2 YFSETQ, per germline. The CDR3 contains 19 residues. Losses at the gene ends were 2 bases for V and 1 base for J; bases not matched to a gene: 12. The CDR3 DNA is TGCGCCAGCAGCTTTCGGCCTAGCGGGGACATAGGGAACACCGGGGAGCTGTTTTTT. This gives the protein CASSFRPSGDIGNTGELFF.

V and J are TRBV28 and TRBJ2-7, with D perhaps TRBD2 (6 bases). The CDR3 is 16 amino acids. The V end was cut by 4 bases, the J end by 0 bases, with 16 bases between. Per germline, CDR1 MDHEN and CDR2 SYDVKM. This CDR3 reads CASSWDFGDRSYEQYF. Here the CDR3 DNA reads TGTGCCAGCAGTTGGGACTTCGGCGATCGCTCCTACGAGCAGTACTTC.

The J gene is TRBJ2-2, the V gene TRBV7-3; D perhaps matches TRBD1 (6 bases). This CDR3 contains 15 residues. Per the germline V gene, CDR1 is SGHTA and CDR2 is FQGTGA. V lost 6 bases and J lost 0, with 11 bases in between. The CDR3 sequence is CASSKGHANTGELFF. The CDR3 DNA sequence: TGTGCCAGCAGTAAGGGACACGCGAACACCGGGGAGCTGTTTTTT.

This clone turned up a few times. The chain recombines TRBV7-7 with TRBJ2-5; 10 positions agree with TRBD1. V trimming: 6 bases; J trimming: 4 bases; junction bases outside the gene matches: 2. From germline, CDR1 is SSHAT and CDR2 FNYEAQ (reference sequence). The length of the CDR3 is 13 residues. The CDR3 region is CASSRDRGETQYF. Written as DNA, the CDR3 is TGTGCCAGCAGTCGGGACAGGGGAGAGACCCAGTACTTC.

Remarks on this clone: An end of the junction does not agree with germline; a read error may underlie this. This rearrangement joins TRBV10-3 to TRBJ2-7; D assignment may be TRBD1 or TRBD2 (5 bases each). Germline V lookup: CDR1 ENHRY, CDR2 SYGVKD. This CDR3 region has 12 residues. DNA for the CDR3: TGTGCCATCAGTTTGGCCGGGACGGCGCTTAGCTTC. As protein: CAISLAGTALSF.

The genes are TRBV27 and TRBJ2-3, with 10 bases fitting TRBD2. The CDR3 is made up of 15 amino acids. Germline CDR1 reads MNHEY; CDR2 reads SMNVEV (reference sequence). Trimming at V came to 4 bases and at J to 4 bases, leaving 5 bases not matched to a gene. CDR3 loop: CASSSFLAGADTQYF. Here the CDR3 DNA reads TGTGCCAGCAGTTCGTTTCTAGCGGGAGCAGATACGCAGTATTTT.

The rearrangement uses TRBV5-6 and TRBJ2-7; 7 bases agree with TRBD2. The germline V gene encodes CDR1 SGHDT and CDR2 YYEEEE. The junction had 2 bases not matched to a gene; V was cut back by 4 bases and J by 4 bases. The CDR3 has 12 amino acids. This CDR3 is CASSAGGYEQYF. Here the CDR3 DNA reads TGTGCCAGCAGCGCCGGGGGGTACGAGCAGTACTTC.

This clone was seen a handful of times. V is TRBV14 and J is TRBJ1-2; no definite D call. Trimming shortened V by 6 bases and J by 8 bases, and 10 bases separated the two germline ends. CDR3 size: 11 residues. Germline V gene data show CDR1 as SGHDN and CDR2 as FVKESK. CDR3 sequence (DNA): TGTGCCAGCAGACAGATCGAAGGCTACACCTTC. It yields the protein CASRQIEGYTF.

The chain is built from TRBV4-1 and TRBJ1-6; D is possibly TRBD1 (6 bases). The V and J ends lost 0 bases and 0 bases respectively, with 12 bases between them. The CDR3 contains 18 residues. In germline, CDR1 is MGHRA, CDR2 YSYEKL. The CDR3 is CASSQEATGSSYNSPLHF. CDR3 nucleotides: TGCGCCAGCAGCCAAGAAGCGACAGGCAGCTCCTATAATTCACCCCTCCACTTT.

The chain is built from TRBV25-1 and TRBJ2-1; tentatively, D is TRBD2 (6 bases). Per the germline V gene, CDR1 is MGHDK and CDR2 is SYGVNS. The V end lost 2 bases, the J end lost 2 bases, and 10 bases lay between the germline ends. The CDR3 runs to 15 residues. The DNA of the CDR3 is TGTGCCAGCAGTGAAGTTGGAGGGGCCTACAATGAGCAGTTCTTC. Translation: CASSEVGGAYNEQFF.

In regard to this clone: An end of the junction differs from the germline gene, which may be a read error. This sequence joins TRBV28 and TRBJ1-5, with 7 bases identical to TRBD1. The CDR3 has 16 residues. CDR1 MDHEN and CDR2 SYDVKM come from the germline V gene. The CDR3, as DNA: TGTGCCAGCACTCCGCTCGGGGACAGCCCCAATCGGCCCCAGCATTTT. Its translation: CASTPLGDSPNRPQHF. Variable domain in full (rest from reference TRBV28 and TRBJ1-5): DVKVTQSSRYLVKRTGEKVFLECVQDMDHENMFWYRQDPGLGLRLIYFSYDVKMKEKGDIPEGYSVSREKKERFSLILESASTNQTSMYLCASTPLGDSPNRPQHFGDGTRLSIL.

V gene TRBV29-1 combines with J gene TRBJ1-2; 9 nucleotides align to TRBD1. Germline trimming cut 5 bases from V and 2 bases from J; bases unmatched to any gene: 9. The germline V gene has CDR1 SQVTM and CDR2 ANQGSEA. This CDR3 is built from 15 residues. The chain's CDR3 is CSVIVDRGRNYGYTF. The DNA for the CDR3 is TGCAGCGTTATCGTGGACAGGGGTAGGAACTATGGCTACACCTTC.

The chain carries TRBV9 and TRBJ2-5; TRBD2 matches at 10 bases. Germline values: CDR1 SGDLS, CDR2 YYNGEE. V lost 0 bases, J lost 3 bases, and 5 bases stayed unmatched. The CDR3 has 16 residues. CDR3 region: CASSVASGGAKETQYF. The CDR3 DNA reads TGTGCCAGCAGCGTAGCCAGCGGGGGGGCTAAAGAGACCCAGTACTTC. Variable domain in full (rest from reference TRBV9 and TRBJ2-5): DSGVTQTPKHLITATGQRVTLRCSPRSGDLSVYWYQQSLDQGLQFLIQYYNGEERAKGNILERFSAQQFPDLHSELNLSSLELGDSALYFCASSVASGGAKETQYFGPGTRLLVL.

Only a few counts were recorded for this clone. The chain uses TRBV5-6 and TRBJ2-2; unclear D gene. V dropped 3 bases and J dropped 5 bases, with 5 bases sitting between them. From germline, CDR1 is SGHDT and CDR2 YYEEEE. The CDR3 spans 12 residues. The CDR3 is CASSSATGELFF. The CDR3 region has the DNA TGTGCCAGCAGCTCGGCGACCGGGGAGCTGTTTTTT.

This clone was recorded at least ten times. The V and J genes are TRBV29-1 and TRBJ1-2; tentative D call: TRBD1 (6 bases). CDR1 and CDR2 from the germline V gene are SQVTM and ANQGSEA. Trimming removed 4 bases at V and 0 bases at J, with 9 bases between. The CDR3 has 13 amino acids. The CDR3 reads CSVAGTPNYGYTF. In nucleotides, the CDR3 is TGCAGCGTTGCCGGGACACCTAACTATGGCTACACCTTC.

This clone was counted ten times or more. The V call is TRBV18, the J call TRBJ2-5, with unresolved D. Germline CDR1 and CDR2: KGHSH and LQKENI. This CDR3 has 13 amino acids. V was shortened by 1 base and J by 5 bases, with 8 bases between the two germline ends. CDR3 sequence reads: CASSPHAEETQYF. The CDR3 nucleotides are TGTGCCAGCTCACCACATGCAGAGGAGACCCAGTACTTC.

This clone has a handful of counts. The rearrangement joins TRBV2 to TRBJ2-7, with TRBD2 matching over 14 bases. This CDR3 has 15 residues. CDR1 is SNHLY and CDR2 is FYNNEI in the germline V gene. J gave up 2 bases and V 6 bases, and 3 bases lay outside the gene matches. The CDR3 spells CASRLTSGRAYEQYF. CDR3 in DNA: TGTGCCAGCAGACTGACTAGCGGGAGGGCCTACGAGCAGTACTTC.

J is TRBJ2-3 and V is TRBV10-3, with 8 bases lining up with TRBD2. Germline V lookup: CDR1 ENHRY, CDR2 SYGVKD. The CDR3 is 15 amino acids. J was trimmed by 1 base and V by 6 bases; bases with no gene match: 6. The CDR3: CAIRLAGGRTDTQYF. The CDR3 DNA is TGTGCCATCAGATTGGCGGGGGGTCGCACAGATACGCAGTATTTT.

The chain joins TRBV6-1 to TRBJ1-5, with unresolved D. V shed 8 bases and J shed 15 bases, with 14 bases lying between them. The CDR3 spans 10 residues. The V gene's germline CDR1 is MNHNS and CDR2 SASEGT. The CDR3 sequence is CASWGSEMHF. CDR3 coding DNA: TGTGCCAGCTGGGGATCGGAGATGCATTTT.